These 10 T cell receptor beta chains came from one sample sequenced in a study of early T cells in non-severe SARS-CoV-2 infection. TCRdb fed the 5' RACE reads into MiXCR, producing one record per CDR3 protein. This repertoire shows about 80,000 distinct CDR3 sequences, approximately 5% found once; its top ten account for around 7.8%. The sample in question was whole blood, obtained at baseline. The receptors were sampled from an adult who was a healthcare worker with PCR-confirmed SARS-CoV-2 infection or an uninfected control (not recorded which).

The table lists this clonotype with many counts. The chain combines TRBV20-1 with TRBJ2-1; D uncertain. From germline, CDR1 is DFQATT and CDR2 SNEGSKA (reference sequence). Trimming left V 4 bases short and J 7 bases short, with 14 bases between. This CDR3 spans 13 amino acids. CDR3 nucleotides: TGCAGTGCTATGGGTAGAGGCAAGAATGAGCAGTTCTTC. Translated: CSAMGRGKNEQFF.

This chain joins TRBV7-9 and TRBJ2-2; TRBD1 aligns across 8 bases. The CDR3 consists of 15 residues. CDR1 and CDR2 from the germline V gene are SEHNR and FQNEAQ (reference sequence). The V segment lost 3 bases and the J segment 1 base; nucleotides outside the gene matches: 1. CDR3: CASSLDRVNTGELFF. In DNA, the CDR3 is TGTGCCAGCAGCTTGGACAGGGTGAACACCGGGGAGCTGTTTTTT.

There are many counts of this clonotype. This chain links TRBV20-1 with TRBJ2-3, with 10 bases fitting TRBD1. Germline V gene data show CDR1 as DFQATT and CDR2 as SNEGSKA (reference sequence). CDR3 length: 17 residues. V lost 0 bases and J lost 3; bases outside the gene matches: 9. The CDR3 spells CSARDSRGQGGTDTQYF. For the CDR3, the DNA is TGCAGTGCTAGAGATTCGCGCGGACAGGGGGGGACAGATACGCAGTATTTT.

This chain links TRBV25-1 with TRBJ2-5; 10 positions agree with TRBD1. The trim removed 5 bases at V and 1 base at J, leaving 7 bases unmatched. The germline V gene has CDR1 MGHDK and CDR2 SYGVNS. The CDR3 contains 16 residues. The DNA for the CDR3 is TGTGCCAGCAGTACCCGGGACAGGGGATTCCAAGAGACCCAGTACTTC. As protein: CASSTRDRGFQETQYF.

With regard to this clonotype: One end of the junction does not line up with germline, which may come from a read error. This chain links TRBV5-1 with TRBJ1-5, with 9 bases aligning to TRBD1. CDR1 and CDR2 from the germline V gene are SGHRS and YFSETQ. The CDR3 spans 16 residues. CDR3 region: CAGSLGDREGNQPQHF. CDR3 DNA: TGCGCCGGCAGCTTGGGGGACAGGGAAGGCAATCAGCCCCAGCATTTT.

The table lists this clonotype with many counts. The chain carries TRBV7-2 and TRBJ1-1; no clear D. Germline CDR1 SGHTA, CDR2 FQGNSA. The CDR3 contains 13 residues. With 7 bases removed from V and 1 base from J, the gap between germline ends came to 10 bases. CDR3 loop: CASTRSTNTEAFF. CDR3 coding DNA: TGTGCCAGCACCCGAAGCACGAACACTGAAGCTTTCTTT.

This clonotype appeared a few times. The chain uses TRBV28 and TRBJ1-2, with TRBD1 identical over 11 bases. The trim removed 1 base at V and 0 bases at J, leaving 7 bases unmatched. The CDR3 totals 18 residues. Germline V lookup: CDR1 MDHEN, CDR2 SYDVKM. Here the CDR3 reads CASSLYEDRGQANYGYTF. CDR3 sequence (DNA): TGTGCCAGCAGTTTATATGAGGACAGGGGGCAAGCTAACTATGGCTACACCTTC.

This clonotype was recorded many times. V and J are TRBV13 and TRBJ2-7, with D perhaps TRBD1 (5 bases). Looked up from germline, CDR1 is PRHDT and CDR2 is FYEKMQ (reference sequence). CDR3 length: 13 amino acids. Trimming cost V 2 bases and J 2 bases, with 7 bases left between them. The CDR3: CASSLQGPYEQYF. The CDR3 DNA reads TGTGCCAGCAGCTTACAGGGTCCCTACGAGCAGTACTTC.

This clonotype came up many times. This sequence joins TRBV30 and TRBJ2-5; 8 bases fit TRBD2. Germline V CDR1 and CDR2: GTSNPN, SVGIG (reference sequence). This CDR3 contains 14 residues. J was trimmed by 2 bases and V by 4 bases; bases with no gene match: 6. CDR3: CAWNTAGAQETQYF. The CDR3 nucleotides read TGTGCCTGGAACACAGCGGGGGCGCAAGAGACCCAGTACTTC.

The chain joins TRBV25-1 to TRBJ1-2, with a weak D call TRBD1 (6 bases). V was pared by 5 bases and J by 5 bases, with 18 bases between. The CDR3 spans 15 residues. CDR1 and CDR2 (germline): MGHDK, SYGVNS. The CDR3 sequence is CASSPSSGANYGYTF. For the CDR3, the DNA is TGTGCCAGCAGTCCCTCCTCAGGGGCCAATTATGGCTACACCTTC.